This TCR beta chain appears in the sequencing data of a study of blood T cell repertoires in COVID-19. Study context: Italy, Spain and the United States were the sources of the convalescent and acute COVID-19 samples. T cells, B-cell-depleted T cells, or PBMCs provided the cDNA or gDNA that served as material.

The germline gives CDR1 SGHVS, CDR2 FQNEAQ. CDR3 size: 13 residues. V dropped 5 bases and J dropped 8 bases, with 15 bases sitting between them. How the authors handled the data: Estimated nucleated cell counts came from reference gene primer amplification. The table came from immunoSEQ multiplex PCR; TCRdb's copy has only in-frame clones and leaves some out. The DNA gave D and trimming, while V, J and clone size come from that table. The table includes some 93,000 clones, 70% to 80% detected once. This clone was seen once. This clonotype was sampled from a human donor in a cohort sampled during active COVID-19. This chain connects TRBV7-8 to TRBJ1-2; D might be TRBD1 (5 bases). The sample consisted of peripheral blood. CDR3 sequence (DNA): TGTGCCAGCAGCCCGCGGGGGTTGGAAGGCTACACCTTC. Encoded protein: CASSPRGLEGYTF.